Each of the 7 T cell receptor beta chains below was sequenced from the same sample in a study of cytomegalovirus exposure and HLA in healthy donors (dated by TCRdb to about 2017). Libraries were made using the immunoSEQ multiplex PCR assay. A mixture of 60 forward primers for TCR Vbeta segments and 13 reverse primers for TCR Jbeta segments was used in the multiplex PCR. The source is immuneACCESS, and TCRdb retained only in-frame sequences with V and J called. Part of the clones is not carried over; for the studies checked, unresolved V genes explain less than half of this, and the remainder is unexplained. This sample comprises 95,000 to 150,000 clones, around 85% of them detected only once. The ten largest clones capture around 2% of the sample. The sequencing input was PBMCs. Every receptor here comes from a young man in good health and CMV-seronegative.

Only one count was recorded for this clone. The rearrangement joins TRBV7-8 to TRBJ2-5; 9 bases agree with TRBD1. The V and J ends lost 5 bases and 5 bases, in that order; junction bases with no gene match: 6. Germline CDR1 is SGHVS and CDR2 is FQNEAQ. The CDR3 is 14 residues long. Here the CDR3 reads CASSQDRGVETQYF. In DNA, the CDR3 is TGTGCCAGCAGCCAGGACAGGGGTGTGGAGACCCAGTACTTC.

The chain is built from TRBV27 and TRBJ2-7; maybe TRBD1 (6 bases). This CDR3 has 13 residues. The V and J ends lost 6 bases and 3 bases respectively, with 12 bases between them. Germline-derived CDR1 and CDR2 are MNHEY and SMNVEV (reference sequence). The CDR3 bases are TGTGCCAGCAGCCCCGACAGGAACTACGAGCAGTACTTC. Protein: CASSPDRNYEQYF.

This clone occurred a few times. This chain uses TRBV7-9 with TRBJ2-3; D not resolved. The CDR3 is 13 residues long. Trimming removed 3 bases at V and 3 bases at J, with 7 bases between. CDR1 is SEHNR, CDR2 FQNEAQ, per germline (reference sequence). CDR3: CASSLEQTDTQYF. The CDR3 nucleotides read TGTGCCAGCAGCTTGGAACAGACAGATACGCAGTATTTT.

The rearrangement joins TRBV13 to TRBJ1-1; a weak D match, TRBD1 (5 bases). CDR1 and CDR2 from the germline V gene are PRHDT and FYEKMQ (reference sequence). The CDR3 is 14 amino acids. V lost 4 bases, J lost 3 bases, and 12 bases lay in between. The CDR3 loop is CASSSLPGHTEAFF. Written as DNA, the CDR3 is TGTGCCAGCAGCTCCTTACCAGGGCACACTGAAGCTTTCTTT.

The chain uses TRBV27 and TRBJ2-7; 7 nucleotides line up with TRBD1. V lost 6 bases, J lost 4 bases, and 9 bases stayed unmatched. Germline CDR1 MNHEY, CDR2 SMNVEV (reference sequence). CDR3 length: 14 residues. For the CDR3, the DNA is TGTGCCAGCAGCACCGGGACAGAATTTTACGAGCAGTACTTC. This encodes CASSTGTEFYEQYF.

DNA for the CDR3: TGTGCCAGTAGTCCGAACCAGGGGGGCACAGAAGCTTTCTTT. This translates into CASSPNQGGTEAFF. The chain combines TRBV19 with TRBJ1-1, with 7 bases lining up with TRBD1. V lost 5 bases to trimming and J lost 8 bases; unmatched junction nucleotides: 11. This CDR3 has 14 amino acids. Germline CDR1 reads LNHDA; CDR2 reads SQIVND (reference sequence).

The V call is TRBV5-1, the J call TRBJ1-5, with D possibly being TRBD1 (5 bases). Germline assignment: CDR1 SGHRS and CDR2 YFSETQ. This CDR3 comprises 15 residues. With 4 bases removed from V and 0 bases from J, the gap between germline ends came to 11 bases. The CDR3 DNA sequence: TGCGCCAGCAGCCCGGAGGGGAATAGCAATCAGCCCCAGCATTTT. It is translated as CASSPEGNSNQPQHF.